Listed below are T cell receptor beta chains from one sample, sequenced in a study of T cell repertoires in cytomegalovirus infection. Via MiXCR, TCRdb re-called the reads, giving one row per CDR3 protein. The data contain 200,000 to 300,000 distinct CDR3 sequences, roughly 12% of them singletons. Sequenced: PBMCs. Source of these receptors: a human donor in good health (CMV status not recorded). Some clones in this sample may be carry-over from other donors' samples. Both conserved end residues are trimmed from each CDR3. Each record gives: V gene, J gene, CDR3 protein.

>TRBV10-3|TRBJ1-1
AIRLQGSTEAF
>TRBV4-3|TRBJ2-3
ASSLRTSETDTQY
>TRBV5-1|TRBJ2-2
ASSWGRATGELF
>TRBV10-3|TRBJ2-3
AISDNRADTQY
>TRBV7-2|TRBJ2-5
ASSILPATETQY
>TRBV12-3/TRBV12-4|TRBJ1-5
ASSIQGDQPQH
>TRBV2|TRBJ2-7
ASSEAGRGPTEQY
>TRBV20-1|TRBJ2-1
SARDPGGPTYNEQF
>TRBV12-3/TRBV12-4|TRBJ2-3
ASSPMGATDTQY
>TRBV7-9|TRBJ2-7
ASNHAGANEQY
>TRBV10-3|TRBJ2-7
AISADGYEQY
>TRBV5-1|TRBJ1-1
ASSYSQDTEAF
>TRBV27|TRBJ2-2
ASSSHNTGELF
>TRBV7-8|TRBJ2-2
ASSPGLRANTGELF
>TRBV19|TRBJ2-2
ASSIDGSGELF
>TRBV28|TRBJ2-2
ASSPQNTGELF
>TRBV7-2|TRBJ2-6
ATDLTGSGANVLT
>TRBV20-1|TRBJ2-5
SAGTSGGTQETQY
>TRBV10-3|TRBJ1-2
AISPVPPLGGYT
>TRBV2|TRBJ2-3
ASSPSGSRGTQY
>TRBV7-2|TRBJ2-4
ASSWRAGQGVTKNIQY
>TRBV3-1|TRBJ2-5
ASSQDAGPETQY
>TRBV7-2|TRBJ2-6
ASSLMSSGANVLT
>TRBV27|TRBJ2-5
ASSLSSGGLGETQY
>TRBV28|TRBJ1-4
ATCGAATNEKLF
>TRBV10-3|TRBJ2-7
AISDPTGLGEQY
>TRBV28|TRBJ2-3
ASSFSREITDTQY
>TRBV10-3|TRBJ2-3
AITPGGIDTQY
>TRBV7-3|TRBJ2-1
ASSPTRGAYNEQF
>TRBV4-2|TRBJ1-2
ASSQDGGQVYGYT
>TRBV7-9|TRBJ2-7
ASSSGQGLEQY
>TRBV20-1|TRBJ2-5
SSRGGPETQY
>TRBV7-2|TRBJ2-7
ASSLGGSPYEQY
>TRBV7-6|TRBJ2-5
ASSSGGQGRETQY
>TRBV6-1|TRBJ1-1
ASRQVADTEAF
>TRBV28|TRBJ1-5
ASTLGGAESNQPQH
>TRBV7-9|TRBJ1-2
ASTNDPTGGYGYT
>TRBV12-3/TRBV12-4|TRBJ2-2
ASTYPGAGGRPGELF
>TRBV24-1|TRBJ2-7
ATSVSGVGSYEQY
>TRBV28|TRBJ2-3
ASSLKGLGADTQY
>TRBV7-2|TRBJ2-5
ASSLAGWQETQY
>TRBV12-5|TRBJ1-2
ASGFGTATNYGYT
>TRBV3-1|TRBJ1-2
ASSQDSTGVEGYT
>TRBV7-2|TRBJ1-2
ASSLNGGTHYGYT
>TRBV7-8|TRBJ2-1
ASSLADRSYNEQF